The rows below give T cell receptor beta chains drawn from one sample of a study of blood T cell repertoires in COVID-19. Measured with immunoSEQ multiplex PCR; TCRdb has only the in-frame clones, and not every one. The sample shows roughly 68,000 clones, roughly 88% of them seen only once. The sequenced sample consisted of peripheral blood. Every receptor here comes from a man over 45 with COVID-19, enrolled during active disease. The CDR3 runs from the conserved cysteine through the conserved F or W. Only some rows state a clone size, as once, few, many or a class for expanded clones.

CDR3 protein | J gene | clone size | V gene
CASSLSKSWTSGRQETQYF | TRBJ2-5 | NA | TRBV27
CSASVAAGGIETQYF | TRBJ2-5 | NA | TRBV20-1
CATRQGGDEQYF | TRBJ2-7 | NA | TRBV10-3
CASSLVRSYNEQFF | TRBJ2-1 | once | TRBV11-2
CASSLAGDQPQHF | TRBJ1-5 | NA | TRBV11-2
CASSARLAGGAREQFF | TRBJ2-1 | NA | TRBV19
CASSYASGLAYEQYF | TRBJ2-7 | NA | TRBV7-3
CASSPWAGQGYF | TRBJ2-7 | few | TRBV12-3/TRBV12-4
CASSQGEHSYNSPLHF | TRBJ1-6 | NA | TRBV4-2
CASRPRPSEGSPLHF | TRBJ1-6 | NA | TRBV6-5
CASSSGLAIGYEQYF | TRBJ2-7 | NA | TRBV7-8
CASGGGSRAFF | TRBJ1-1 | NA | TRBV6-5
CASSLNNSPLHF | TRBJ1-6 | NA | TRBV2
CASSLGTYYGQFF | TRBJ2-1 | NA | TRBV7-9
CASSVGSLSSGSPYEQYF | TRBJ2-7 | NA | TRBV9
CASSVVSDGQGAFF | TRBJ1-1 | NA | TRBV9
CASSPFPYSNQPQHF | TRBJ1-5 | NA | TRBV4-1
CASSPAGGTGNTIYF | TRBJ1-3 | NA | TRBV6-5
CASSLVGAASSYEQYF | TRBJ2-7 | NA | TRBV5-1
CASSLDREGKKLFF | TRBJ1-4 | NA | TRBV7-2
CASSPLTGPTGELFF | TRBJ2-2 | once | TRBV18
CASSPLVPSGRQTGELFF | TRBJ2-2 | NA | TRBV18
CATTEGAGQPQHF | TRBJ1-5 | NA | TRBV5-8
CASSPRTSGTYEQYF | TRBJ2-7 | NA | TRBV4-1
CASSQRYVKTGTSSNEQFF | TRBJ2-1 | few | TRBV4-1
CASSTVAAQQETQYF | TRBJ2-5 | once | TRBV6-2/TRBV6-3